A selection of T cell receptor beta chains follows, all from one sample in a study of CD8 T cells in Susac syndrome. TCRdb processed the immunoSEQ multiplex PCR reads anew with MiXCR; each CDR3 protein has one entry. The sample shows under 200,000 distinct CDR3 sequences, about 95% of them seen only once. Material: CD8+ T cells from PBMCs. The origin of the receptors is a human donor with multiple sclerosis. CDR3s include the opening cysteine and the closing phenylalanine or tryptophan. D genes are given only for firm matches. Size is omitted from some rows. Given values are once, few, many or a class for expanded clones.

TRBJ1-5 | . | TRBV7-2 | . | CASSWGTQGNHQPQHF | TGTGCCAGCAGCTGGGGGACACAGGGAAACCATCAGCCCCAGCATTTT
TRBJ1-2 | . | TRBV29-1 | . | CSVAGGHGYTF | TGCAGCGTTGCGGGGGGACATGGCTACACCTTC
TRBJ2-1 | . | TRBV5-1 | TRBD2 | CASKIYVWRESNEQFF | TGCGCCAGCAAGATATACGTCTGGCGGGAGTCCAATGAGCAGTTCTTC
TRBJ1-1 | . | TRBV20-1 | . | CSEGVPNTEAFF | TGCAGTGAAGGGGTACCGAACACTGAAGCTTTCTTT
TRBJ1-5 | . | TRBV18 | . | CASSLDPRGRRNQPQHF | TGTGCCAGCTCCCTGGACCCCCGGGGGCGTCGCAATCAGCCCCAGCATTTT
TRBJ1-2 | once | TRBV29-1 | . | CSVEDGIQGMSYGYTF | TGCAGCGTTGAAGATGGAATACAGGGTATGAGCTATGGCTACACCTTC
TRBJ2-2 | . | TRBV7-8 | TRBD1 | CASNRDRGLTGELFF | TGTGCCAGCAACCGGGACAGGGGGCTGACCGGGGAGCTGTTTTTT
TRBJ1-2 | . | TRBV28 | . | CASSFVNYGYTF | TGTGCCAGCAGTTTCGTAAACTATGGCTACACCTTC
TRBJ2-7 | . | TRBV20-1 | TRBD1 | CSAKTGNEQYF | TGCAGTGCTAAGACAGGGAACGAGCAGTACTTC
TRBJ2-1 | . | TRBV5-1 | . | CASSVTGTGNNEQFF | TGCGCCAGCAGCGTCACCGGGACTGGTAACAATGAGCAGTTCTTC
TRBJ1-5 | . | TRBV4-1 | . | CASSQGPSNQPQHF | TGCGCCAGCAGCCAGGGACCGAGCAATCAGCCCCAGCATTTT
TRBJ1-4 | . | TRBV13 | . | CASSGHRDGPNEKLFF | TGTGCCAGCAGCGGACACCGGGACGGACCTAATGAAAAACTGTTTTTT
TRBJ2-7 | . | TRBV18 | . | CASSPLTGGTYEQYF | TGTGCCAGCTCACCACTCACCGGGGGAACCTACGAGCAGTACTTC
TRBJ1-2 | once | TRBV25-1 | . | CASSPWGGGNYGYTF | TGTGCCAGCAGTCCATGGGGCGGGGGCAACTATGGCTACACCTTC
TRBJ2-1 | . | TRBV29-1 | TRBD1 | CSVVPQTGLYNEQFF | TGCAGCGTGGTACCGCAGACAGGGCTCTACAATGAGCAGTTCTTC
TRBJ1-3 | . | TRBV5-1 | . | CASSLSGRSGNTIYF | TGCGCCAGCAGCTTGTCGGGCCGCTCTGGAAACACCATATATTTT
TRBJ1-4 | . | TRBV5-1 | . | CASSFFRDATNEKLFF | TGCGCCAGCAGCTTCTTCAGGGACGCAACTAATGAAAAACTGTTTTTT
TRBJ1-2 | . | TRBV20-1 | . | CSASNDGYTF | TGCAGTGCTAGTAATGATGGCTACACCTTC
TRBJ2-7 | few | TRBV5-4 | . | CASSLASGDYEQYF | TGTGCCAGCAGCTTGGCATCTGGTGACTACGAGCAGTACTTC
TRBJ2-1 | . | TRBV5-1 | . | CASSLGQINEQFF | TGCGCCAGCAGCTTGGGCCAGATCAATGAGCAGTTCTTC
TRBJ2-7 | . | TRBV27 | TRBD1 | CASVGQGYEQYF | TGTGCCAGCGTGGGACAGGGCTACGAGCAGTACTTC
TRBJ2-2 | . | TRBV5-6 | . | CASSLVPGTGELFF | TGTGCCAGCAGCTTAGTCCCAGGCACCGGGGAGCTGTTTTTT
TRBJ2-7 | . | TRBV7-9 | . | CASSFLRGTTYEQYF | TGTGCCAGCAGCTTTCTGCGGGGAACGACCTACGAGCAGTACTTC
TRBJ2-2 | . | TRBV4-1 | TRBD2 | CASGGSGGNTGELFF | TGCGCCAGCGGCGGGAGTGGGGGTAACACCGGGGAGCTGTTTTTT
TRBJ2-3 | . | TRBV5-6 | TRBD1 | CASSRDRVADTQYF | TGTGCCAGCAGCCGCGACAGGGTGGCAGATACGCAGTATTTT
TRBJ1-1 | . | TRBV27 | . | CASSLVIGGVRAFF | TGTGCCAGCAGTTTGGTCATAGGGGGGGTTAGAGCTTTCTTT
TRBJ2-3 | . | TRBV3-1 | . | CASSPGRSISTDTQYF | TGTGCCAGCAGTCCGGGACGCAGCATTAGCACAGATACGCAGTATTTT
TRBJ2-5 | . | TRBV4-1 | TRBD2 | CASSHPIATSGDQETQYF | TGCGCCAGCAGCCACCCTATAGCGACTAGCGGGGACCAAGAGACCCAGTACTTC
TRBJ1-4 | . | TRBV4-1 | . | CASSQAPSLNEKLFF | TGCGCCAGCAGCCAAGCGCCCAGCTTAAATGAAAAACTGTTTTTT
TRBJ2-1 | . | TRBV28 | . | CASSPLRGNEQFF | TGTGCCAGCAGTCCACTGAGGGGCAATGAGCAGTTCTTC
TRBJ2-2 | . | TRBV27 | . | CASSPGNTGELFF | TGTGCCAGCAGTCCGGGGAACACCGGGGAGCTGTTTTTT
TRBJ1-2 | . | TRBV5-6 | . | CASSLIPTTGGGYTF | TGTGCCAGCAGCTTGATCCCAACGACGGGAGGTGGCTACACCTTC
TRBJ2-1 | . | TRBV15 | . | CATIPGSSYNEQFF | TGTGCCACCATTCCCGGGAGCTCCTACAATGAGCAGTTCTTC
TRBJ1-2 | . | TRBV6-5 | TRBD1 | CASRPDRVNYGYTF | TGTGCCAGCCGACCGGACAGGGTAAACTATGGCTACACCTTC
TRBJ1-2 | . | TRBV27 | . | CASSLRQFHGYTF | TGTGCCAGCAGTTTAAGACAGTTTCATGGCTACACCTTC
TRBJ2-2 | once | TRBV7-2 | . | CARGLGTLTGELFF | TGTGCCAGAGGTTTAGGGACTCTCACCGGGGAGCTGTTTTTT